This T cell receptor beta chain was retrieved from a study of cytomegalovirus exposure and HLA in healthy donors. Findings and caveats of the study: Clonal expansion, a later analysis showed, was greater in HLA-associated TCR beta chains than in equally common others.

Nominally healthy donors were sampled, though unrecorded immune exposures were likely. The CDR3 length is 15 residues. Unmatched junction bases numbered 7, after V lost 3 bases and J lost 5 bases. Germline loops: CDR1 MNHEY, CDR2 SVGAGI. The PCR was carried out with 60 Vbeta primers and 13 Jbeta primers. Profiled with immunoSEQ multiplex PCR; TCRdb holds only in-frame clones, not every one. Of approximately 100,000 clones listed, around 73% are singletons. For this clone: Its antigen remains unknown.

Sequenced material: PBMCs. This receptor was obtained from a man in his forties in good health and CMV-seronegative. The V call is TRBV6-5, the J call TRBJ2-3; the match to TRBD2 covers 8 bases. The CDR3 region is CASSYSGGAGDTQYF. DNA for the CDR3: TGTGCCAGCAGTTATTCGGGGGGGGCCGGAGATACGCAGTATTTT.